Below, 10 T cell receptor beta chains from the same sample are listed, as sequenced in a study of CD8 T cells in Susac syndrome. An input of about 0.5 to 1 ug of RNA was subjected to reverse transcription using random hexamers. MiXCR was run by TCRdb on the immunoSEQ multiplex PCR reads, yielding one entry per CDR3 protein. The sample has approximately 160,000 distinct CDR3 sequences, 93% seen once. The sequenced sample was CD4+ T cells from PBMCs. These receptors were collected from a human donor in good health.

The chain has TRBV6-6 and TRBJ2-7; 11 nucleotides align to TRBD1. Germline trimming cut 7 bases from V and 4 bases from J; bases unmatched to any gene: 12. Germline CDR1 is MNHNY and CDR2 is SVGAGI (reference sequence). This CDR3 contains 16 residues. The CDR3 loop reads CASTHLGTGGAYEQYF. As DNA, the CDR3 is TGTGCCAGCACCCACTTAGGGACAGGGGGAGCGTACGAGCAGTACTTC.

This clonotype is a singleton in its sample. The genes are TRBV2 and TRBJ1-2; D gene uncertain. CDR1 and CDR2 (germline): SNHLY, FYNNEI. Trimming shortened V by 6 bases and J by 4 bases, and 12 bases separated the two germline ends. The CDR3 is made up of 13 amino acids. CDR3 amino acids: CASRTDGSYGYTF. The CDR3 DNA sequence: TGTGCCAGCAGGACGGACGGATCCTATGGCTACACCTTC.

The V and J genes are TRBV7-9 and TRBJ1-2, with TRBD1 matching 7 bases. This CDR3 is built from 14 residues. After removal of 1 base from V and 8 bases from J, the junction contained 7 bases not matched to a gene. The germline V gene has CDR1 SEHNR and CDR2 FQNEAQ (reference sequence). The chain's CDR3 is CASSLDYRGNGYTF. The CDR3 nucleotides read TGTGCCAGCAGCTTAGACTACAGGGGAAACGGCTACACCTTC.

V is TRBV14 and J is TRBJ1-2; D remains ambiguous. V was trimmed by 1 base and J by 8 bases, leaving 11 bases between them. CDR3 length: 13 residues. CDR1 SGHDN and CDR2 FVKESK come from the germline V gene. DNA for the CDR3: TGTGCCAGCAGCCAAGTAGCTGTGCGGGGCTACACCTTC. Translating gives CASSQVAVRGYTF.

The chain uses TRBV12-3 or TRBV12-4 and TRBJ2-7; unclear D gene. This CDR3 is 13 amino acids long. V dropped 3 bases and J dropped 6 bases, with 12 bases sitting between them. The CDR3 sequence: CASSFSQVREQYF. The CDR3 nucleotides are TGTGCCAGCAGTTTTTCTCAGGTCCGCGAGCAGTACTTC.

V is TRBV5-1 and J is TRBJ2-7, with 9 bases lining up with TRBD1. CDR1 is SGHRS and CDR2 is YFSETQ in the germline V gene. Trimming took 0 bases from V and 1 from J; bases not matched to a gene: 2. This CDR3 comprises 15 residues. The CDR3 sequence is CASSLGGTGSYEQYF. In DNA form, the CDR3 reads TGCGCCAGCAGCTTGGGGGGGACAGGGTCCTACGAGCAGTACTTC.

This rearrangement joins TRBV7-3 to TRBJ1-5; 9 positions agree with TRBD1. Germline V lookup: CDR1 SGHTA, CDR2 FQGTGA. V was pared by 0 bases and J by 1 base, with 7 bases of the junction left unmatched. The CDR3 loop spans 18 amino acids. The CDR3 nucleotides read TGTGCCAGCAGCTTAACCCTCCGGACAGGGGCGAGCAATCAGCCCCAGCATTTT. This translates into CASSLTLRTGASNQPQHF.

This clonotype was picked up one time. The V call is TRBV29-1, the J call TRBJ2-3; D is uncertain. Germline V gives CDR1 SQVTM, CDR2 ANQGSEA. The CDR3 loop spans 15 amino acids. Trimming removed 2 bases at V and 2 bases at J, with 14 bases between. CDR3 region: CSVELQGTHTDTQYF. For the CDR3, the DNA is TGCAGCGTTGAACTACAAGGAACCCACACAGATACGCAGTATTTT.

The rearrangement joins TRBV5-1 to TRBJ1-2, with a possible D match to TRBD1 (6 bases). This CDR3 region has 16 residues. Germline CDR1 and CDR2: SGHRS and YFSETQ. V was shortened by 4 bases and J by 6 bases, with 22 bases between the two germline ends. CDR3 region: CASSPLWGQGTHGYTF. The CDR3 DNA follows: TGCGCCAGCAGCCCGCTATGGGGGCAGGGGACCCATGGCTACACCTTC.

The chain is built from TRBV5-1 and TRBJ1-1, with 7 bases fitting TRBD1. This CDR3 is built from 13 residues. Germline-derived CDR1 and CDR2 are SGHRS and YFSETQ. V shed 2 bases and J 4 bases; nucleotides not matched to a gene: 2. The CDR3 is CASSFTGATEAFF. As DNA, the CDR3 is TGCGCCAGCAGCTTCACAGGGGCCACTGAAGCTTTCTTT. The full variable domain, in which reference TRBV5-1 and TRBJ1-1 provide the parts outside the CDR3, is KAGVTQTPRYLIKTRGQQVTLSCSPISGHRSVSWYQQTPGQGLQFLFEYFSETQRNKGNFPGRFSGRQFSNSRSEMNVSTLELGDSALYLCASSFTGATEAFFGQGTRLTVV.